This note documents a single T cell receptor (beta chain) sequence. This entry comes from a study of T cells in Graves' hyperthyroidism and ophthalmopathy. Trimming took off 3 bases at V and 0 bases at J, with 12 bases between the two ends. The CDR3 runs to 16 residues. The germline V gene encodes CDR1 SNHLY and CDR2 FYNNEI. The TCR beta CDR3 regions underwent amplification using RNA transcripts as the source. Carried out on the TCR CDR3, a first-round RT-PCR used the HTBI primer set. MiXCR, applied by TCRdb to the multiplex PCR reads, yields one record per CDR3 protein. The sample lists more than 350,000 distinct CDR3 sequences, nearly 15% occurring once.

Source material: blood. The sequence came from a woman aged 55-70 years with Graves' ophthalmopathy. The chain links TRBV2 to TRBJ1-3; D not certain. The CDR3 protein is CASSEYGASSGNTIYF. CDR3 nucleotides: TGTGCCAGCAGTGAGTACGGCGCAAGCTCTGGAAACACCATATATTTT.